This T cell receptor beta chain emerged from a study of neoadjuvant anti-PD-1 for oral cavity cancer. Method: immunoSEQ multiplex PCR; TCRdb's copy keeps in-frame clones and lacks some. This sample has approximately 72,000 clones, with about 86% found just once. The V end lost 1 base, the J end lost 5 bases, and 15 bases lay between the germline ends. Per germline, CDR1 MGHRA and CDR2 YSYEKL. There are 16 residues in the CDR3. The V call is TRBV4-1, the J call TRBJ1-5; D is unclear. This receptor was identified in a person aged 35-79 years with oral cavity squamous cell carcinoma. Sequenced here: PBMCs, sampled before nivolumab (anti-PD-1) treatment. CDR3 region: CASSQVSGPAYQPQHF. The CDR3 nucleotides read TGCGCCAGCAGCCAAGTGTCAGGCCCGGCCTATCAGCCCCAGCATTTT.